The 9 T cell receptor beta chains reported below all come from one sample, sequenced in a study of human T cells and chemical hapten exposure. The sample's time point: patch test 2, 6 weeks after DPC sensitization. The treatment here: therapeutic diphenylcyclopropenone sensitization with weekly scalp DPC. One entry per CDR3 protein results from TCRdb running MiXCR on the RACE reads. The table lists about 89,000 distinct CDR3 sequences, approximately 9.9% of them singletons, with around 2.2% in the top ten. Material: whole blood, obtained in connection with sensitization to the hapten diphenylcyclopropenone (DPC). The receptor source for this set is a man in his forties with alopecia areata. Some clones in this sample may be carry-over from other donors' samples.

With regard to this clonotype: Possible read error: a much larger clone is one base away. The CDR3 end shows no conserved phenylalanine or tryptophan, and so a read error is likely. This chain joins TRBV6-6 and TRBJ2-6; D gene uncertain. Per germline, CDR1 MNHNY and CDR2 SVGAGI (reference sequence). V shed 4 bases and J shed 1 base, with 8 bases lying between them. The CDR3 totals 15 residues. CDR3 bases: TGTGCCAGCAGTTCCCCCGGTTCTGGGGCCAACGTCCTGACTTTA. Protein sequence: CASSSPGSGANVLTL.

This clonotype has a handful of counts. J is TRBJ2-7 and V is TRBV6-5, with 7 nucleotides matching TRBD1. Germline lookup yields CDR1 MNHEY and CDR2 SVGAGI. The CDR3 sequence is 14 residues long. J gave up 7 bases and V 0 bases, and 6 bases lay outside the gene matches. CDR3 protein: CASSYSGQVWEQYF. The CDR3 region has the DNA TGTGCCAGCAGTTACTCCGGACAGGTGTGGGAGCAGTACTTC.

This clonotype was detected ten times or more. The gene calls are TRBV9 and TRBJ1-1; D gene unclear. V lost 1 base and J 5 bases, leaving 9 bases between the germline ends. CDR1 SGDLS and CDR2 YYNGEE come from the germline V gene. CDR3 length: 13 amino acids. As DNA, the CDR3 is TGTGCCAGCAGCGTAACGGGCTGGACTGAAGCTTTCTTT. Residues: CASSVTGWTEAFF.

This clonotype was seen at least ten times. The V gene is TRBV2, the J gene TRBJ1-1; D perhaps matches TRBD1 (5 bases). Germline loops: CDR1 SNHLY, CDR2 FYNNEI. The ends were cut back, 5 bases at V and 0 bases at J, with 7 bases in the middle. The CDR3 is 13 residues long. The CDR3 nucleotides read TGTGCCAGCAGTCGGGGGTTGAACACTGAAGCTTTCTTT. Residues: CASSRGLNTEAFF.

This clonotype was detected many times. This sequence joins TRBV7-2 and TRBJ2-4; D is unresolved. The CDR3 extends over 13 amino acids. Germline-derived CDR1 and CDR2 are SGHTA and FQGNSA. V was cut by 3 bases and J by 5 bases, with 8 bases left in between. The CDR3, as DNA: TGTGCCAGCAGCTTTAACAAAGAAAACATTCAGTACTTC. It encodes CASSFNKENIQYF.

This clonotype was found a few times. The CDR3 protein is CASSYPERETQYF. The CDR3 DNA is TGTGCCAGCAGTTACCCGGAACGGGAGACCCAGTACTTC. This sequence joins TRBV6-6 and TRBJ2-5; D is unclear. In germline, CDR1 is MNHNY, CDR2 SVGAGI (reference sequence). Trimming shortened V by 2 bases and J by 5 bases, and 9 bases separated the two germline ends. This CDR3 spans 13 amino acids.

This clonotype was recorded a few times. The V gene is TRBV12-5, the J gene TRBJ2-6; 7 bases align to TRBD1. J was trimmed by 0 bases and V by 1 base; bases with no gene match: 6. Per germline, CDR1 LGHNT and CDR2 FRNRAP. This CDR3 has 18 residues. The CDR3 spells CASGLGQGLYSGANVLTF. CDR3 nucleotide sequence: TGTGCTAGTGGTTTGGGACAGGGCCTCTACTCTGGGGCCAACGTCCTGACTTTC.

V usage is TRBV6-2 or TRBV6-3 and J usage is TRBJ2-7, with 7 bases that match TRBD2. This CDR3 is 15 amino acids long. The germline gives CDR1 MNHEY, CDR2 SVGEGT. With V trimmed by 5 bases and J by 0 bases, 7 bases remained unmatched. CDR3 coding DNA: TGTGCCAGCAGTGGGAGGGTAGATAACTCCTACGAGCAGTACGTC. Amino acids: CASSGRVDNSYEQYV.

This clonotype was observed a handful of times. The chain has TRBV6-6 and TRBJ1-1; a weak D match, TRBD1 (5 bases). Trimming shortened V by 4 bases and J by 3 bases, and 9 bases separated the two germline ends. CDR3 length: 13 amino acids. CDR1 is MNHNY, CDR2 SVGAGI, per germline (reference sequence). The CDR3 sequence is CASSFGGDTEAFF. CDR3 sequence (DNA): TGTGCCAGCAGTTTTGGGGGGGACACTGAAGCTTTCTTT.